This TCR beta chain was captured in a study of beta chain features in type 1 diabetes. Findings and caveats of the study: Patients and controls would be equally affected if PCR favored shorter templates.

This CDR3 region has 15 residues. With 5 bases removed from V and 2 bases from J, the gap between germline ends came to 14 bases. Germline V gene sequence: CDR1 SGHTA, CDR2 FQGTGA. Of the isolated RNA, all was reverse transcribed, and so the sequenced material was expressed TCRB transcripts. Some clones are missing from TCRdb's copy, which holds only in-frame ones; the method was immunoSEQ multiplex PCR. This repertoire shows about 290,000 clones, 7.5% to 9.5% found once; its top ten account for roughly 0.94%. This clone was observed a handful of times. Its antigen is unknown. V gene TRBV7-3 combines with J gene TRBJ2-3, with D maybe TRBD1 (6 bases). The clonotype comes from a woman in her late teens or twenties in good health. Sequencing was carried out using central memory CD4+ T cells from blood. CDR3 protein: CASSKQTGLTDTQYF. In DNA, the CDR3 is TGTGCCAGCAGCAAACAAACAGGGCTCACAGATACGCAGTATTTT. Supplemented by reference TRBV7-3 and TRBJ2-3, the full variable domain reads GAGVSQTPSNKVTEKGKYVELRCDPISGHTALYWYRQSLGQGPEFLIYFQGTGAADDSGLPNDRFFAVRPEGSVSTLKIQRTERGDSAVYLCASSKQTGLTDTQYFGPGTRLTVL.